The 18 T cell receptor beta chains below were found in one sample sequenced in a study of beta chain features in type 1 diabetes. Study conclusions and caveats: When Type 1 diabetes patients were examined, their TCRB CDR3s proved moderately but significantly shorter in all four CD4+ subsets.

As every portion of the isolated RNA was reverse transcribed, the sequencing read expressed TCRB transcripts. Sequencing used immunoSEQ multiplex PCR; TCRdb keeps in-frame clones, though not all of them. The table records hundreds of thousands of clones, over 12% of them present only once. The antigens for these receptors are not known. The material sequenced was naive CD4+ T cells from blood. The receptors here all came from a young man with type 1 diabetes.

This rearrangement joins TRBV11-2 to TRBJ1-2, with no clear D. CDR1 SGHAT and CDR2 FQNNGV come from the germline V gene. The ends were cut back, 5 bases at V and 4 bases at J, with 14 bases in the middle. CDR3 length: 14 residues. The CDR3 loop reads CASSVGTAVYGYTF. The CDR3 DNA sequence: TGTGCCAGCAGCGTAGGTACGGCGGTCTATGGCTACACCTTC.

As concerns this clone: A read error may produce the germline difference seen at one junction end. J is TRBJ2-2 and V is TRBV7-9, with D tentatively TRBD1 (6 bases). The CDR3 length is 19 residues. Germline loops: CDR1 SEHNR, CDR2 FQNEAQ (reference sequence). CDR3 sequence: CASTLRPASGTKFPGELFF. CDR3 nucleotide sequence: TGTGCCAGCACCTTAAGACCTGCCTCCGGGACAAAGTTTCCCGGGGAGCTGTTTTTT.

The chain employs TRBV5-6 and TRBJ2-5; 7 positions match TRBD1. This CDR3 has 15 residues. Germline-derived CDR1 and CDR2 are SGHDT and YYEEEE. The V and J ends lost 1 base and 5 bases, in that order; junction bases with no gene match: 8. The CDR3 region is CASSLTTGAGETQYF. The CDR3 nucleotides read TGTGCCAGCAGCTTGACAACAGGGGCTGGGGAGACCCAGTACTTC.

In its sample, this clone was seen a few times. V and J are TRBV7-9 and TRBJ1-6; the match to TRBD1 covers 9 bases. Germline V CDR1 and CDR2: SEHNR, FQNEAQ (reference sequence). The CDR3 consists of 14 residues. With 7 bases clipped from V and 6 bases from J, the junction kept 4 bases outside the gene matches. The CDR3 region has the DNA TGTGCCAGCACGGAGGACAGGGGTAATTCACCCCTCCACTTT. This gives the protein CASTEDRGNSPLHF.

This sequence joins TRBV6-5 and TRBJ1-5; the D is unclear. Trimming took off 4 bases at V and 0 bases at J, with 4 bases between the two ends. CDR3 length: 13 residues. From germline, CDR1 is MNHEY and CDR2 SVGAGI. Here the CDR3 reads CASSSYSNQPQHF. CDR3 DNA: TGTGCCAGCAGTTCTTATAGCAATCAGCCCCAGCATTTT.

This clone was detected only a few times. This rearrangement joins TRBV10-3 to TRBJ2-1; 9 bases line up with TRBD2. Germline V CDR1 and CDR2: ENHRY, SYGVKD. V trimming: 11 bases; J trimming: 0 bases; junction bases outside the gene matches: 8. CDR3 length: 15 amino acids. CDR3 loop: CASRSSGDSYNEQFF. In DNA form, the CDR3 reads TGTGCCTCCCGTTCTAGCGGGGACTCCTACAATGAGCAGTTCTTC.

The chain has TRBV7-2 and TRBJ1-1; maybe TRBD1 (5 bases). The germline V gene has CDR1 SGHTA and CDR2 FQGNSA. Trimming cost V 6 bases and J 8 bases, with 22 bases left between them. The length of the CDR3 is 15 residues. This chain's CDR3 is CASRVIPPRVTEAFF. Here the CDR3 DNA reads TGTGCCAGCAGGGTAATACCACCCAGGGTCACCGAAGCTTTCTTT.

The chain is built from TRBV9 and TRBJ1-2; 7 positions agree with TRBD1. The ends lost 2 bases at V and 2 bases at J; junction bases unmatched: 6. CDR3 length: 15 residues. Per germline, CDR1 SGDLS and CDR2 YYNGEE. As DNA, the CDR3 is TGTGCCAGCAGCGTCCTGGGACAGACCAACTATGGCTACACCTTC. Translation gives CASSVLGQTNYGYTF.

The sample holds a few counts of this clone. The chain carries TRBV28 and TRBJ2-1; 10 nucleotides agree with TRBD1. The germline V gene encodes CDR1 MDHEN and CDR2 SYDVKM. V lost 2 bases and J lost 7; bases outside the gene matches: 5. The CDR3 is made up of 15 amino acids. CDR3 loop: CASSLTTGGGNEQFF. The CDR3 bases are TGTGCCAGCAGTTTAACGACAGGGGGCGGAAATGAGCAGTTCTTC.

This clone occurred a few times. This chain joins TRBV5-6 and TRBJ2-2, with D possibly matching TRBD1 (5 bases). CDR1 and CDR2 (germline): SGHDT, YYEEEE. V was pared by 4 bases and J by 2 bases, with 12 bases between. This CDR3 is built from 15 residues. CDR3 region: CASSILTVNTGELFF. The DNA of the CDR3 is TGTGCCAGCAGCATATTGACAGTAAACACCGGGGAGCTGTTTTTT.

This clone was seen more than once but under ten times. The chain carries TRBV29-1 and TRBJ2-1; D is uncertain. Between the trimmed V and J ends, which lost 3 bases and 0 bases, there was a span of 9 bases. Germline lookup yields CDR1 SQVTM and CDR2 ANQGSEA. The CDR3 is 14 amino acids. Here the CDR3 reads CSVETELSYNEQFF. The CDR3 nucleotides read TGCAGCGTTGAGACCGAACTCTCCTACAATGAGCAGTTCTTC.

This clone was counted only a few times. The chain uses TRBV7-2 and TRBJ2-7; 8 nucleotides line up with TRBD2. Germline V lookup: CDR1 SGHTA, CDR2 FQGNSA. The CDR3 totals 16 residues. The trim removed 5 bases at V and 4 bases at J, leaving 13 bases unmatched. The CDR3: CASSPRGLAGLYEQYF. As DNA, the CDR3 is TGTGCCAGCAGCCCCCGTGGACTAGCAGGACTATACGAGCAGTACTTC. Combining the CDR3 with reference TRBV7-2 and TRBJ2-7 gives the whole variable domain GAGVSQSPSNKVTEKGKDVELRCDPISGHTALYWYRQSLGQGLEFLIYFQGNSAPDKSGLPSDRFSAERTGGSVSTLTIQRTQQEDSAVYLCASSPRGLAGLYEQYFGPGTRLTVT.

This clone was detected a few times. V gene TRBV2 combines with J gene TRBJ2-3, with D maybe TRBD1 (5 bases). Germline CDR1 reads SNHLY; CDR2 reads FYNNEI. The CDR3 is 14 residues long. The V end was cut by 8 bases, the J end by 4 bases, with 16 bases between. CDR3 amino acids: CASPREVGPDTQYF. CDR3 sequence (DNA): TGTGCCAGCCCCAGGGAAGTGGGCCCAGATACGCAGTATTTT.

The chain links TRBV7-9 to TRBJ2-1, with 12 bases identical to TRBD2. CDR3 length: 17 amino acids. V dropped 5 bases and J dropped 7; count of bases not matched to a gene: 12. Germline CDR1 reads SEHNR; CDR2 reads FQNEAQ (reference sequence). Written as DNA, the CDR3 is TGTGCCAGCAGCCCCGTCAGACTAGCGGGAGACGGTAATGAGCAGTTCTTC. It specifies CASSPVRLAGDGNEQFF.

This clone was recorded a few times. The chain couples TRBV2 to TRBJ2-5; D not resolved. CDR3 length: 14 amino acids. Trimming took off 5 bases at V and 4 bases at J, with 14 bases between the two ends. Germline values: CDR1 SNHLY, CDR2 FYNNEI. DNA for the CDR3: TGTGCCAGCAGTTCCCGGCAGAATCTAGAGACCCAGTACTTC. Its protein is CASSSRQNLETQYF. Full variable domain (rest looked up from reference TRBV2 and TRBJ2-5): EPEVTQTPSHQVTQMGQEVILRCVPISNHLYFYWYRQILGQKVEFLVSFYNNEISEKSEIFDDQFSVERPDGSNFTLKIRSTKLEDSAMYFCASSSRQNLETQYFGPGTRLLVL.

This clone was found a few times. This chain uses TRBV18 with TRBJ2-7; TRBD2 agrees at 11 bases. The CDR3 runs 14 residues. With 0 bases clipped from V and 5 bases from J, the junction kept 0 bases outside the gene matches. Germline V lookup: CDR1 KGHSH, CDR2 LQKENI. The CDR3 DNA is TGTGCCAGCTCACCACCGGGACTAGCGGACGAGCAGTACTTC. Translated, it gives CASSPPGLADEQYF.

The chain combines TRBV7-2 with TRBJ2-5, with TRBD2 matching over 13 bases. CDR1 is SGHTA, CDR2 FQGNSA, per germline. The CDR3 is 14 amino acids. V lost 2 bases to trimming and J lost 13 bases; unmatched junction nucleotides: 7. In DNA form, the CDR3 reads TGTGCCAGCAGCTTATTTGGGACTAGCGGGGCCTTGTACTTC. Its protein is CASSLFGTSGALYF. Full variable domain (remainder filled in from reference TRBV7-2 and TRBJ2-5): GAGVSQSPSNKVTEKGKDVELRCDPISGHTALYWYRQSLGQGLEFLIYFQGNSAPDKSGLPSDRFSAERTGGSVSTLTIQRTQQEDSAVYLCASSLFGTSGALYFGPGTRLLVL.

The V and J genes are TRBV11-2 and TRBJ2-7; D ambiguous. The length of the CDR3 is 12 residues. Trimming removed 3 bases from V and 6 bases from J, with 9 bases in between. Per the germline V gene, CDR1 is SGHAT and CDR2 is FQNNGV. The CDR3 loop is CASSFHSPEQYF. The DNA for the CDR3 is TGTGCCAGCAGCTTCCACTCCCCCGAGCAGTACTTC.